The 3 T cell receptor beta chains reported below all come from one sample, sequenced in a study of shared clonotypes between healthy human individuals. The protocol was immunoSEQ multiplex PCR, while the TCRdb copy is restricted to in-frame clones and leaves out a portion. The data contain over a million clones, about four fifths of them singletons. Sequenced sample: memory CD4+ T cells from PBMCs. Described subset: CD45RA-negative fraction. The receptor source for this set is a man between 18 and 35 years old in good health. Some clones in this sample may be carry-over from other donors' samples.

V and J are TRBV4-2 and TRBJ2-2; TRBD2 agrees at 7 bases. V shed 0 bases, J shed 3 bases, and the junction held 7 bases outside the gene matches. The CDR3 runs to 17 residues. Germline V gene lookup returns CDR1 LGHNA and CDR2 YNFKEQ. The CDR3 sequence is CASSQDRGEGDTGELFF. In DNA, the CDR3 is TGTGCCAGCAGCCAAGATCGGGGGGAGGGCGACACCGGGGAGCTGTTTTTT.

The rearrangement links TRBV7-9 to TRBJ2-7; tentative D call: TRBD2 (6 bases). The CDR3 runs to 15 residues. Germline CDR1 reads SEHNR; CDR2 reads FQNEAQ (reference sequence). The ends were cut back, 1 base at V and 3 bases at J, with 13 bases in the middle. CDR3 bases: TGTGCCAGCAGCTTAGTAGCGGTAGGAAGCTACGAGCAGTACTTC. Translation: CASSLVAVGSYEQYF. Filled out from reference TRBV7-9 and TRBJ2-7, the complete variable domain reads DTGVSQNPRHKITKRGQNVTFRCDPISEHNRLYWYRQTLGQGPEFLTYFQNEAQLEKSRLLSDRFSAERPKGSFSTLEIQRTEQGDSAMYLCASSLVAVGSYEQYFGPGTRLTVT.

This sequence joins TRBV2 and TRBJ1-5; TRBD1 is a possible D gene (5 bases). The CDR3 runs 15 residues. V dropped 5 bases and J dropped 11 bases, with 22 bases sitting between them. Germline CDR1 SNHLY, CDR2 FYNNEI. CDR3: CASSLLRDPLSSQHF. Here the CDR3 DNA reads TGTGCCAGCAGTCTTCTACGGGACCCCCTTTCGTCCCAGCATTTT.